One sample yielded the 8 T cell receptor beta chains listed below, sequenced in a study of radiotherapy plus CTLA-4 blockade in lung cancer. Method: immunoSEQ multiplex PCR; TCRdb's copy keeps in-frame clones and lacks some. The table has roughly 77,000 clones, under 75% seen once. The specimen comprised peripheral blood, sampled from a patient treated with radiotherapy plus ipilimumab. The receptor source for this set is a human donor with non-small cell lung cancer whose response to radiotherapy plus ipilimumab could not be evaluated.

This clone appeared a few times. As DNA, the CDR3 is TGTGCCAGCAGCTTATTCTGGACAGATAATTCACCCCTCCACTTT. It translates to CASSLFWTDNSPLHF. The V and J genes are TRBV7-2 and TRBJ1-6, with D perhaps TRBD1 (6 bases). The CDR3 consists of 15 residues. Germline V gives CDR1 SGHTA, CDR2 FQGNSA. With 2 bases removed from V and 5 bases from J, the gap between germline ends came to 10 bases.

This rearrangement joins TRBV2 to TRBJ2-7; D is perhaps TRBD1 (5 bases). The CDR3 loop spans 13 amino acids. CDR1 is SNHLY, CDR2 FYNNEI, per germline. Trimming removed 4 bases at V and 7 bases at J, with 14 bases between. As DNA, the CDR3 is TGTGCCAGCAGTGTCACGGTGTCAGGGGAGCAGTACTTC. It yields the protein CASSVTVSGEQYF. The full variable domain, its missing parts supplied by reference TRBV2 and TRBJ2-7, is EPEVTQTPSHQVTQMGQEVILRCVPISNHLYFYWYRQILGQKVEFLVSFYNNEISEKSEIFDDQFSVERPDGSNFTLKIRSTKLEDSAMYFCASSVTVSGEQYFGPGTRLTVT.

With regard to this clone: The same CDR3 can be traced to other DNA sequences in this sample. The J gene is TRBJ2-1, the V gene TRBV30; TRBD2 matches 13 bases. V was pared by 7 bases and J by 9 bases, with 12 bases of the junction left unmatched. This CDR3 is built from 15 residues. Germline V gene lookup returns CDR1 GTSNPN and CDR2 SVGIG (reference sequence). CDR3 protein: CAYQPGLAGVVEQFF. In DNA form, the CDR3 reads TGTGCCTACCAGCCTGGACTAGCGGGAGTGGTTGAGCAGTTCTTC.

In this sample, this clone turned up a few times. This sequence joins TRBV30 and TRBJ2-5, with 11 bases identical to TRBD2. CDR1 is GTSNPN and CDR2 is SVGIG in the germline V gene (reference sequence). After removal of 4 bases from V and 5 bases from J, the junction contained 12 bases not matched to a gene. The length of the CDR3 is 16 residues. In DNA form, the CDR3 reads TGTGCCTGGAAAGGAATAGCGGGAGGGCCGGGGGAGACCCAGTACTTC. Translation: CAWKGIAGGPGETQYF. Full variable domain (missing parts from reference TRBV30 and TRBJ2-5): SQTIHQWPATLVQPVGSPLSLECTVEGTSNPNLYWYRQAAGRGLQLLFYSVGIGQISSEVPQNLSASRPQDRQFILSSKKLLLSDSGFYLCAWKGIAGGPGETQYFGPGTRLLVL.

The chain carries TRBV2 and TRBJ1-1; D is perhaps TRBD1 (6 bases). CDR3 length equals 14 residues. Trimming stripped 4 bases from V and 1 base from J, with 10 bases between. Germline V lookup: CDR1 SNHLY, CDR2 FYNNEI. The CDR3 protein is CASSVTGRNTEAFF. The CDR3 nucleotides read TGTGCCAGCAGTGTTACAGGGCGGAACACTGAAGCTTTCTTT.

A word on this clone: Relative to the germline gene, one junction end is altered; a read error may explain this. Additional DNA sequences in this sample encode the identical CDR3. V and J are TRBV6-5 and TRBJ1-2; D is unclear. From germline, CDR1 is MNHEY and CDR2 SVGAGI. The CDR3 loop spans 14 amino acids. This chain's CDR3 is CASSSGWASDGYTF. The CDR3 bases are TGCGCCAGCAGTAGTGGGTGGGCGAGTGATGGCTACACCTTC.

The chain carries TRBV7-3 and TRBJ2-3, with 8 positions matching TRBD2. The germline gives CDR1 SGHTA, CDR2 FQGTGA. This CDR3 region has 15 residues. The V segment lost 3 bases and the J segment 0 bases; nucleotides outside the gene matches: 2. CDR3 bases: TGTGCCAGCAGCTTTAGCGGGGTTAGCACAGATACGCAGTATTTT. Translating gives CASSFSGVSTDTQYF.

The chain joins TRBV6-5 to TRBJ1-2; 7 nucleotides match TRBD1. Germline CDR1 and CDR2: MNHEY and SVGAGI. V gave up 3 bases and J gave up 8 bases; unmatched junction bases: 6. The CDR3 loop spans 13 amino acids. CDR3 loop: CASSYNGQVGYTF. In DNA, the CDR3 is TGTGCCAGCAGTTATAATGGACAGGTCGGCTACACCTTC.